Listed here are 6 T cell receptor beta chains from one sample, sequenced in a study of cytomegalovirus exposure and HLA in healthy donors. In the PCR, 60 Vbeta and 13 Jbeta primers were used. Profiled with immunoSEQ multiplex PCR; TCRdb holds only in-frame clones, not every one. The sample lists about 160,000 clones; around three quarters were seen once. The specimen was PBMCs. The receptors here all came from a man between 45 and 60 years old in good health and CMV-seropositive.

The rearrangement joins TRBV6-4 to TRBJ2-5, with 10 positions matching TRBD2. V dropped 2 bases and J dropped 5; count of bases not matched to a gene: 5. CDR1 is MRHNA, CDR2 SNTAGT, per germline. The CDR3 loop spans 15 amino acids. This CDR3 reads CASSDGLAGVETQYF. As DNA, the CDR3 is TGTGCCAGCAGTGACGGTCTAGCGGGGGTGGAGACCCAGTACTTC.

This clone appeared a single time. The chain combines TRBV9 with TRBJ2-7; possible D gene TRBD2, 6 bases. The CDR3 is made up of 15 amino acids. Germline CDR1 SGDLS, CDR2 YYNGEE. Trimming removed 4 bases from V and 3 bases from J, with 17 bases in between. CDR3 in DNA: TGTGCCAGCAGCCCAGCAGCGGGCGGGTACTACGAGCAGTACTTC. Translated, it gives CASSPAAGGYYEQYF.

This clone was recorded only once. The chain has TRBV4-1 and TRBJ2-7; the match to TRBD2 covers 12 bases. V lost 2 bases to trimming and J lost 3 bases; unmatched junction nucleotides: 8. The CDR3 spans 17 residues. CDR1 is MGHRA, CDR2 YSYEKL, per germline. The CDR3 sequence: CASSQSGLAGSIYEQYF. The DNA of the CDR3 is TGCGCCAGCAGCCAAAGTGGACTAGCGGGGTCTATCTACGAGCAGTACTTC.

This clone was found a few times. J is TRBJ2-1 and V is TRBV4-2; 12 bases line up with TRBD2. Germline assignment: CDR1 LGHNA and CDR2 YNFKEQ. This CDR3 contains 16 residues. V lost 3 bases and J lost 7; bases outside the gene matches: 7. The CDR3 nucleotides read TGTGCCAGCAGCCAGGCACTAGCGGGGGGAAGAAATGAGCAGTTCTTC. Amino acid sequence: CASSQALAGGRNEQFF.

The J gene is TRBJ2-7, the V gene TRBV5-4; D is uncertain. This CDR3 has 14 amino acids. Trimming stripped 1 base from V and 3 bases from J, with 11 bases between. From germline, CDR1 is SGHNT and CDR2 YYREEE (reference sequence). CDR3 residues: CASSLMASDYEQYF. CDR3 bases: TGTGCCAGCAGCTTGATGGCATCAGACTACGAGCAGTACTTC.

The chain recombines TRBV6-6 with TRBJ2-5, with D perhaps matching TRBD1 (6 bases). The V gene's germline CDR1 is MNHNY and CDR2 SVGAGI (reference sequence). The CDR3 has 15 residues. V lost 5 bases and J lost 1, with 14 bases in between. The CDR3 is CASSPHRDLQETQYF. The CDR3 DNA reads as TGTGCCAGCAGTCCACACAGGGATCTCCAAGAGACCCAGTACTTC.